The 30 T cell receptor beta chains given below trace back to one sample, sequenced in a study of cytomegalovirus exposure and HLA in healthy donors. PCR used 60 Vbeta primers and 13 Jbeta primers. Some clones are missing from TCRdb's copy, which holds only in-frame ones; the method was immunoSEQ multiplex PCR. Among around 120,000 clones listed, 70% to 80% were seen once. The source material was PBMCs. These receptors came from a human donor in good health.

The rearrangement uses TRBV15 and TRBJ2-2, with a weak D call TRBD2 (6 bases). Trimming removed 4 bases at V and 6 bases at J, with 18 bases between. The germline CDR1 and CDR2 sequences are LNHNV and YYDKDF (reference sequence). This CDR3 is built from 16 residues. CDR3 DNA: TGTGCCACCAGCAAAGGAGGGCTAGCGAGAGCCGGGGAGCTGTTTTTT. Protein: CATSKGGLARAGELFF. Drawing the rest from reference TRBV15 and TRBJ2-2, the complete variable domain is DAMVIQNPRYQVTQFGKPVTLSCSQTLNHNVMYWYQQKSSQAPKLLFHYYDKDFNNEADTPDNFQSRRPNTSFCFLDIRSPGLGDTAMYLCATSKGGLARAGELFFGEGSRLTVL.

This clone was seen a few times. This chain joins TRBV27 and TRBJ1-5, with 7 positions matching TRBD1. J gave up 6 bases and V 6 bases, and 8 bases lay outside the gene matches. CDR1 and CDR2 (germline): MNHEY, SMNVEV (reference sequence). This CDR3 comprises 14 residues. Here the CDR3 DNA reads TGTGCCAGCAGCTCGACAGGGTCCAGTCAGCCCCAGCATTTT. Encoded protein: CASSSTGSSQPQHF.

The CDR3 protein is CVSGRNYNEQFF. DNA of the CDR3: TGTGTAAGCGGGAGGAACTACAATGAGCAGTTCTTC. V and J are TRBV10-3 and TRBJ2-1; 9 bases are shared with TRBD2. Germline CDR1 reads ENHRY; CDR2 reads SYGVKD. This CDR3 spans 12 amino acids.

CDR3 bases: TGTGCCAGCAGCTTGGTGAGGCCAGGGATAATGGTTACAGATACGCAGTATTTT. As protein: CASSLVRPGIMVTDTQYF. This rearrangement joins TRBV7-6 to TRBJ2-3, with D perhaps TRBD1 (5 bases). The CDR3 covers 18 residues. V was pared by 3 bases and J by 3 bases, with 22 bases between. The germline V gene has CDR1 SGHVS and CDR2 FNYEAQ. The full variable domain, with the rest looked up from reference TRBV7-6 and TRBJ2-3, is GAGVSQSPRYKVTKRGQDVALRCDPISGHVSLYWYRQALGQGPEFLTYFNYEAQQDKSGLPNDRFSAERPEGSISTLTIQRTEQRDSAMYRCASSLVRPGIMVTDTQYFGPGTRLTVL.

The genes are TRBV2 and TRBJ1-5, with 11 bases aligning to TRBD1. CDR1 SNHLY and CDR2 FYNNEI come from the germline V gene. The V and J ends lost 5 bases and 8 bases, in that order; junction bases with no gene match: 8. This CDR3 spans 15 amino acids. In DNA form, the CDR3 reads TGTGCCAGCAGTCCGGACAGGGGGCGGTTGGAGCCCCAGCATTTT. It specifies CASSPDRGRLEPQHF. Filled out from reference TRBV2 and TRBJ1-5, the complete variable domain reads EPEVTQTPSHQVTQMGQEVILRCVPISNHLYFYWYRQILGQKVEFLVSFYNNEISEKSEIFDDQFSVERPDGSNFTLKIRSTKLEDSAMYFCASSPDRGRLEPQHFGDGTRLSIL.

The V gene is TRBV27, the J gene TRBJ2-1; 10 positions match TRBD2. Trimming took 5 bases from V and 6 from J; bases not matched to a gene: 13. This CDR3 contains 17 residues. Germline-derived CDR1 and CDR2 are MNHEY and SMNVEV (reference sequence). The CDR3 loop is CASSLTPSGRRSNEQFF. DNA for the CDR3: TGTGCCAGCAGTCTCACCCCTAGCGGGAGACGGAGCAATGAGCAGTTCTTC.

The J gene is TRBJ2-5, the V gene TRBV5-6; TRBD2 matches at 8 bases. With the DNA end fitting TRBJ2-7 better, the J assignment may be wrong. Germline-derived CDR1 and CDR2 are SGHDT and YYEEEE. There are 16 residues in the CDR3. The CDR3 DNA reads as TGTGCCAGCAGCCCCCCCGCGGGGGGACTCTCCTACGAGCAGTACTTC. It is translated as CASSPPAGGLSYEQYF.

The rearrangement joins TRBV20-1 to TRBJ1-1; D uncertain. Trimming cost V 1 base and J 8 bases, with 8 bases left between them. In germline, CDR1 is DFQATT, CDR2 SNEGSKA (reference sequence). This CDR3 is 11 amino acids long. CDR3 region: CSARAEQEAFF. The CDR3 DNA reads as TGCAGTGCTAGAGCGGAGCAAGAAGCTTTCTTT.

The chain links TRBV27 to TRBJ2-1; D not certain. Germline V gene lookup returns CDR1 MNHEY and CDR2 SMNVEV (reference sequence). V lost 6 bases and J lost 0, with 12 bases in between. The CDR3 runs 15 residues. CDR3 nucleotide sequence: TGTGCCAGCAGCTCTTTCGCGAGCTCCTACAATGAGCAGTTCTTC. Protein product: CASSSFASSYNEQFF.

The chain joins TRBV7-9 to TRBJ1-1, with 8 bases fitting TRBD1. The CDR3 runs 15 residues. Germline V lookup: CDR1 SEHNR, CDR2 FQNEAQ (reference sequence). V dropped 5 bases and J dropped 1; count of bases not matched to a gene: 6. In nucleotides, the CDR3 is TGTGCCAGCAGCCCACGACAGGGGCCGAACACTGAAGCTTTCTTT. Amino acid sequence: CASSPRQGPNTEAFF.

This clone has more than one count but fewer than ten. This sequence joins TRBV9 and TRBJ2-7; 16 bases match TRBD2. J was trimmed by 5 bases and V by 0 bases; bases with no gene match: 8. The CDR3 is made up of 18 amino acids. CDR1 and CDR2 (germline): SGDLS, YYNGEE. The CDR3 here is CASSVGGLAGGPLNEQYF. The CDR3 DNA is TGTGCCAGCAGCGTAGGGGGACTAGCGGGAGGGCCCCTTAACGAGCAGTACTTC.

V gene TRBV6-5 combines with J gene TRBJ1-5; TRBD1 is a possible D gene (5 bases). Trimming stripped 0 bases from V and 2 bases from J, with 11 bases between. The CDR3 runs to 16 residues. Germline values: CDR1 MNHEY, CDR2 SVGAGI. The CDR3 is CASSYSPGIGNQPQHF. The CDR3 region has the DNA TGTGCCAGCAGTTACTCCCCAGGGATTGGCAATCAGCCCCAGCATTTT.

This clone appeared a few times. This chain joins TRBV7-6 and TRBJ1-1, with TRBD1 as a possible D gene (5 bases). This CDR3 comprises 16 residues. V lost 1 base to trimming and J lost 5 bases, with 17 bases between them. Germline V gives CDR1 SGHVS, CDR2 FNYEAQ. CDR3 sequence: CASSLGGAGSGTEAFF. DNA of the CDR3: TGTGCCAGCAGCTTAGGAGGGGCGGGATCGGGTACTGAAGCTTTCTTT.

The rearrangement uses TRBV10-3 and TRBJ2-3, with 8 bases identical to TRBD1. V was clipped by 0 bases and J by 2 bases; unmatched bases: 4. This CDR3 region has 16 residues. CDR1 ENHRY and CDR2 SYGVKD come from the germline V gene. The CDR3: CAISESPGGFTDTQYF. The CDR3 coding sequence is TGTGCCATCAGTGAGTCGCCAGGGGGCTTCACAGATACGCAGTATTTT.

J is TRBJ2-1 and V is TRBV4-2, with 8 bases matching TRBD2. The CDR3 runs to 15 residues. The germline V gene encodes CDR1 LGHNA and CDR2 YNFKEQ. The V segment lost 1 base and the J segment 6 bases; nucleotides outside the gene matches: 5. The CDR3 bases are TGTGCCAGCAGCCAAGTGAAGCGGGAGACCAATGAGCAGTTCTTC. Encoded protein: CASSQVKRETNEQFF.

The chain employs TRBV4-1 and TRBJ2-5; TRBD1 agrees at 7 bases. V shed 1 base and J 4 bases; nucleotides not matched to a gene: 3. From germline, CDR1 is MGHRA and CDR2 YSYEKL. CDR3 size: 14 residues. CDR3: CASSQGQGGETQYF. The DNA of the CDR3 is TGCGCCAGCAGCCAAGGACAGGGCGGAGAGACCCAGTACTTC.

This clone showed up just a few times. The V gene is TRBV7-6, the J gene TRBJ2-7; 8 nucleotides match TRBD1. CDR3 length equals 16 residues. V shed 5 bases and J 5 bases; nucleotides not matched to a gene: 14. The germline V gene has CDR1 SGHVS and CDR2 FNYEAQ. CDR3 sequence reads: CASSPLGAGGLNEQYF. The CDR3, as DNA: TGTGCCAGCAGCCCCCTTGGGGCAGGGGGCCTAAACGAGCAGTACTTC.

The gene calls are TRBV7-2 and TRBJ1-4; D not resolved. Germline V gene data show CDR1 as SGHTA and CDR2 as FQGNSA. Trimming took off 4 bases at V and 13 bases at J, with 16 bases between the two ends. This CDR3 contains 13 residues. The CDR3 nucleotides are TGTGCCAGCAGCTCTTTCCTAAGGGAGCGACTGTTTTTT. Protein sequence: CASSSFLRERLFF.

Here the CDR3 reads CATRTGVHEQYF. The DNA for the CDR3 is TGTGCCACCCGGACAGGGGTCCACGAGCAGTACTTC. This chain joins TRBV19 and TRBJ2-7; 9 positions agree with TRBD1. V lost 10 bases, J lost 5 bases, and 6 bases stayed unmatched. CDR1 and CDR2 from the germline V gene are LNHDA and SQIVND (reference sequence). This CDR3 comprises 12 residues.

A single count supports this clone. The chain's CDR3 is CASSHTGGRETQYF. DNA for the CDR3: TGTGCCAGCAGCCACACGGGCGGGAGGGAGACCCAGTACTTC. This sequence joins TRBV6-5 and TRBJ2-5, with TRBD2 identical over 8 bases. This CDR3 contains 14 residues. The V gene end was trimmed by 6 bases and the J gene end by 5 bases; junction bases not matched to a gene: 8. Germline-derived CDR1 and CDR2 are MNHEY and SVGAGI.

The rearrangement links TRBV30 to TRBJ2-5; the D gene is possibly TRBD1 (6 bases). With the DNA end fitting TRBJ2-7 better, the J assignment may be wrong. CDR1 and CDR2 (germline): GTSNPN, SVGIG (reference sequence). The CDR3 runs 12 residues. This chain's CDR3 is CAWKTGNYEQYF. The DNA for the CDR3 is TGTGCCTGGAAAACAGGGAACTACGAGCAGTACTTC.

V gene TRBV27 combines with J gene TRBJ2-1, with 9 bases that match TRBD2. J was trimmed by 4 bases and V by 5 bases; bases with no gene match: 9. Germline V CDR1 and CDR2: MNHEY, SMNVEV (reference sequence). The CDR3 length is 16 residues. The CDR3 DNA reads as TGTGCCAGCAGTCCCTCTGGTAGCGGGGGTTACAATGAGCAGTTCTTC. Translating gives CASSPSGSGGYNEQFF.

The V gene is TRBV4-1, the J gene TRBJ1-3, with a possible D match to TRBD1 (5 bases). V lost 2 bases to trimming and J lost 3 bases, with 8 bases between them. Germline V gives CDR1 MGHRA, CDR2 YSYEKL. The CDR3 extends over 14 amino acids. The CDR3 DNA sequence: TGCGCCAGCAGCCAATTGGGGCTTGGAAACACCATATATTTT. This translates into CASSQLGLGNTIYF.

This CDR3 is CATSRDPRGSSYEQYF. CDR3 nucleotides: TGTGCCACCAGCAGAGACCCTCGGGGAAGCTCCTACGAGCAGTACTTC. This chain uses TRBV15 with TRBJ2-7; maybe TRBD2 (5 bases). The CDR3 has 16 amino acids. CDR1 is LNHNV and CDR2 is YYDKDF in the germline V gene (reference sequence). V was pared by 0 bases and J by 0 bases, with 12 bases between.

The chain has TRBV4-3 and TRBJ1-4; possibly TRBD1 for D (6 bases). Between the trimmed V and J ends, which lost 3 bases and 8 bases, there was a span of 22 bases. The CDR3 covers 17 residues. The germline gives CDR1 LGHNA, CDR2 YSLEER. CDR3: CASSHKSLTGLGEKLFF. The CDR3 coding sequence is TGCGCCAGCAGCCACAAAAGCCTTACAGGGTTGGGGGAAAAACTGTTTTTT.

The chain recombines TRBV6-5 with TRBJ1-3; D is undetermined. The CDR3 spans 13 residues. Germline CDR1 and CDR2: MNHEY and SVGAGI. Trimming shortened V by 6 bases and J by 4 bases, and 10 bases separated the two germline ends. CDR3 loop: CASSRVAGNTIYF. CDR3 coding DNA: TGTGCCAGCAGCCGGGTTGCAGGAAACACCATATATTTT.

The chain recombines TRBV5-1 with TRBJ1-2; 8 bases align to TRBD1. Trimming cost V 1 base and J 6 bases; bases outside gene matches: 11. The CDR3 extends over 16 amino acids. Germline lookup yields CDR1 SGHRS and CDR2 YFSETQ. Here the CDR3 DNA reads TGCGCCAGCAGCTTGTCCGGGACAGGCGAGATAGATGGCTACACCTTC. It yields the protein CASSLSGTGEIDGYTF.

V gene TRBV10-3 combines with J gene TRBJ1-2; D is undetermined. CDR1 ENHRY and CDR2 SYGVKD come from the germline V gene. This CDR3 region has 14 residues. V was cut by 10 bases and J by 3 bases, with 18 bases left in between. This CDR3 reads CATAARQKDYGYTF. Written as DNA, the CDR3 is TGTGCCACAGCCGCGCGGCAAAAGGACTATGGCTACACCTTC.

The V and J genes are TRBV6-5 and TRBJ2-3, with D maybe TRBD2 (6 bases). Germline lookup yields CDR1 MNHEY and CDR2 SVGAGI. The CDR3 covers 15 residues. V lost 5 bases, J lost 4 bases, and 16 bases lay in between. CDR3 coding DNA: TGTGCCAGCAGTCTACTAGCTGGACGGGCAGATACGCAGTATTTT. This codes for CASSLLAGRADTQYF.

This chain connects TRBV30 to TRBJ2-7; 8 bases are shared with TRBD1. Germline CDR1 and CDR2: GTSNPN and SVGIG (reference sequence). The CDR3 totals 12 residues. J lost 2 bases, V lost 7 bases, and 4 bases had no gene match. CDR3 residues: CAYMDRAYEQYF. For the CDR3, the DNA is TGTGCCTATATGGACAGGGCCTACGAGCAGTACTTC. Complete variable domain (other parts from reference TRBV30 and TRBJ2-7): SQTIHQWPATLVQPVGSPLSLECTVEGTSNPNLYWYRQAAGRGLQLLFYSVGIGQISSEVPQNLSASRPQDRQFILSSKKLLLSDSGFYLCAYMDRAYEQYFGPGTRLTVT.